This entry is about one TCR beta chain. These data originate in a study of T-cell reconstitution after alpha-beta-depleted transplantation in children. Unique molecular identifiers tagged the TCRbeta library. TCRdb fed the PCR reads into MiXCR, producing one record per CDR3 protein. The sample has 400,000 to 500,000 distinct CDR3 sequences; roughly a tenth are singletons. V was clipped by 1 base and J by 0 bases, with 10 bases between them. The CDR3 has 16 residues. The TCR originated in a human donor who donated a stem cell graft to a child with acute myeloid leukemia. This sequence joins TRBV23-1 and TRBJ2-4, with D unclear. TRBV23-1 is labeled an ORF, and its function is uncertain. Sequencing was performed on PBMCs from the stem cell graft donor, taken from the stem cell graft. CDR3 region: CASSQFSPLAKNIQYF. DNA for the CDR3: TGCGCCAGCAGTCAATTTAGTCCTCTAGCCAAAAACATTCAGTACTTC.